Below, 20 T cell receptor beta chains from the same sample are listed, as sequenced in a study of T-cell reconstitution after alpha-beta-depleted transplantation in children. Unique molecular identifiers tagged the TCRbeta library. TCRdb processed the PCR reads anew with MiXCR; each CDR3 protein has one entry. The table records about 580,000 distinct CDR3 sequences, more than 20% of them present only once. Sequences were derived from PBMCs, sampled before TCRalphabeta/CD19-depleted stem cell transplant. The receptors stem from a boy in the first two years of life with Wiskott-Aldrich syndrome, due to receive a stem cell transplant.

CDR3 sequence reads: CASSYETTPSRDEQYF. The CDR3 region has the DNA TGTGCCAGCAGTTACGAGACTACTCCGTCCCGGGACGAGCAGTACTTC. The gene calls are TRBV6-5 and TRBJ2-7, with D possibly TRBD2 on 5 matching bases. Germline V lookup: CDR1 MNHEY, CDR2 SVGAGI. The CDR3 consists of 16 residues. Trimming removed 2 bases from V and 5 bases from J, with 19 bases in between.

The V gene is TRBV5-1, the J gene TRBJ2-3; 7 bases agree with TRBD2. The CDR3 extends over 15 amino acids. In germline, CDR1 is SGHRS, CDR2 YFSETQ. The V and J ends lost 2 bases and 0 bases, in that order; junction bases with no gene match: 3. The CDR3 reads CASSLTLASTDTQYF. CDR3 sequence (DNA): TGCGCCAGCAGCTTAACACTAGCGAGCACAGATACGCAGTATTTT.

A few counts support this clonotype. The chain recombines TRBV6-1 with TRBJ2-1; a possible D gene is TRBD2 (5 bases). The V gene's germline CDR1 is MNHNS and CDR2 SASEGT. CDR3 length equals 14 residues. Trimming took 0 bases from V and 7 from J, leaving 10 bases between them. CDR3 nucleotide sequence: TGTGCCAGCAGTGAAGCCCACCCGGGGAATGAGCAGTTCTTC. This translates into CASSEAHPGNEQFF.

This sequence joins TRBV12-3 or TRBV12-4 and TRBJ2-3; no firm D call. This CDR3 is built from 12 residues. The germline V and J ends were trimmed by 7 bases and 3 bases, with 8 bases remaining between them. The CDR3 loop reads CASTPITDTQYF. CDR3 DNA: TGTGCCAGCACTCCGATTACAGATACGCAGTATTTT.

This clonotype has just a few counts. V and J are TRBV27 and TRBJ2-7; D could derive from TRBD1 or TRBD2 (5 bases each). Deletions cut 2 bases from V and 5 bases from J, with 13 bases between. The CDR3 contains 14 residues. Germline CDR1 MNHEY, CDR2 SMNVEV (reference sequence). CDR3 loop: CASSLGDPPNEQYF. In DNA form, the CDR3 reads TGTGCCAGCAGTTTAGGGGACCCGCCGAACGAGCAGTACTTC.

This clonotype was observed a handful of times. CDR3 residues: CASSSRETSYNEQFF. DNA for the CDR3: TGCGCCAGCAGCTCCCGGGAGACCTCCTACAATGAGCAGTTCTTC. The rearrangement links TRBV5-1 to TRBJ2-1, with D maybe TRBD2 (6 bases). The CDR3 runs to 15 residues. Germline-derived CDR1 and CDR2 are SGHRS and YFSETQ. V was cut by 3 bases and J by 0 bases, with 10 bases left in between.

The DNA of the CDR3 is TGTGCCAGCAGTGAACCGACGGGATTAAGAGAGGCCGGGGAGCTGTTTTTT. Translating it yields CASSEPTGLREAGELFF. The J gene is TRBJ2-2, the V gene TRBV6-1, with D maybe TRBD2 (5 bases). CDR1 and CDR2 (germline): MNHNS, SASEGT. The CDR3 has 17 amino acids. V lost 2 bases and J lost 6, with 19 bases in between.

This chain connects TRBV3-1 to TRBJ2-1; D might be TRBD1 or TRBD2, each matching 5 bases. V was shortened by 6 bases and J by 5 bases, with 26 bases between the two germline ends. The CDR3 runs 18 residues. Germline loops: CDR1 LGHDT, CDR2 YNNKEL (reference sequence). The DNA of the CDR3 is TGTGCCAGCAGTTTTGGTTGGGACGAAAAAGTTCATGACAATGAGCAGTTCTTC. Amino acids: CASSFGWDEKVHDNEQFF.

This clonotype was observed a handful of times. This chain joins TRBV5-5 and TRBJ2-7; 7 positions match TRBD1. The CDR3 covers 14 residues. CDR1 and CDR2 from the germline V gene are SGHKS and YYEKEE (reference sequence). V lost 6 bases and J lost 0; bases outside the gene matches: 6. The CDR3 nucleotides read TGTGCCAGCATCGAGACAGGGAGCTCCTACGAGCAGTACTTC. It specifies CASIETGSSYEQYF. Filled out from reference TRBV5-5 and TRBJ2-7, the complete variable domain reads DAGVTQSPTHLIKTRGQQVTLRCSPISGHKSVSWYQQVLGQGPQFIFQYYEKEERGRGNFPDRFSARQFPNYSSELNVNALLLGDSALYLCASIETGSSYEQYFGPGTRLTVT.

The chain has TRBV20-1 and TRBJ2-2; D unclear. V was cut by 0 bases and J by 1 base, with 3 bases left in between. The CDR3 is 13 residues long. Germline values: CDR1 DFQATT, CDR2 SNEGSKA (reference sequence). DNA of the CDR3: TGCAGTGCTAGAGACCTGAACACCGGGGAGCTGTTTTTT. Protein product: CSARDLNTGELFF.

This clonotype appeared once. The chain carries TRBV7-9 and TRBJ2-3; D is uncertain. The V end was cut by 7 bases, the J end by 0 bases, with 5 bases between. Germline V lookup: CDR1 SEHNR, CDR2 FQNEAQ (reference sequence). The CDR3 is 12 residues long. The CDR3 spells CASTPSTDTQYF. The CDR3 bases are TGTGCCAGCACTCCTAGCACAGATACGCAGTATTTT.

The chain carries TRBV6-5 and TRBJ2-1; D may be TRBD2 (5 bases). The CDR3 extends over 17 amino acids. The ends were cut back, 0 bases at V and 0 bases at J, with 12 bases in the middle. Germline V gene lookup returns CDR1 MNHEY and CDR2 SVGAGI. CDR3 sequence (DNA): TGTGCCAGCAGTTACTCCCCGAGGGCCGGCTCCTACAATGAGCAGTTCTTC. Amino acids: CASSYSPRAGSYNEQFF.

V gene TRBV5-1 combines with J gene TRBJ2-2, with TRBD1 matching 10 bases. Germline lookup yields CDR1 SGHRS and CDR2 YFSETQ. This CDR3 spans 17 amino acids. The V segment lost 0 bases and the J segment 5 bases; nucleotides outside the gene matches: 7. The CDR3 loop is CASSLADRGQSTGELFF. The CDR3 DNA reads as TGCGCCAGCAGCTTGGCCGACAGGGGGCAATCGACCGGGGAGCTGTTTTTT.

The chain recombines TRBV15 with TRBJ2-5; D is perhaps TRBD1 (5 bases). V lost 5 bases and J lost 3, with 22 bases in between. Germline V lookup: CDR1 LNHNV, CDR2 YYDKDF (reference sequence). The CDR3 totals 17 residues. CDR3 protein: CATSAQKGAGWEETQYF. The CDR3 DNA reads as TGTGCCACCAGCGCTCAAAAAGGGGCAGGGTGGGAAGAGACCCAGTACTTC.

The CDR3 region is CASSEWDRTYEQYF. The DNA for the CDR3 is TGTGCCAGCAGTGAATGGGACAGAACCTACGAGCAGTACTTC. The chain is built from TRBV25-1 and TRBJ2-7, with 7 bases that match TRBD1. The CDR3 spans 14 residues. The junction had 2 bases not matched to a gene; V was cut back by 1 base and J by 2 bases. Germline CDR1 and CDR2: MGHDK and SYGVNS.

The V gene is TRBV2, the J gene TRBJ2-5, with D unclear. The ends were cut back, 2 bases at V and 1 base at J, with 11 bases in the middle. Germline CDR1 SNHLY, CDR2 FYNNEI. The CDR3 loop spans 15 amino acids. The CDR3 sequence: CASSESPTIQETQYF. The CDR3 coding sequence is TGTGCCAGCAGTGAATCCCCGACGATCCAAGAGACCCAGTACTTC.

This clonotype has only a few counts. The chain joins TRBV20-1 to TRBJ2-7, with no clear D. This CDR3 comprises 13 residues. Looked up from germline, CDR1 is DFQATT and CDR2 is SNEGSKA (reference sequence). V gave up 3 bases and J gave up 2 bases, with 11 bases separating them. CDR3 coding DNA: TGCAGTGCTAGGAGCGACACTACCTACGAGCAGTACTTC. Translating it yields CSARSDTTYEQYF.

The J gene is TRBJ1-3, the V gene TRBV4-2; 8 bases fit TRBD1. There are 15 residues in the CDR3. Looked up from germline, CDR1 is LGHNA and CDR2 is YNFKEQ. V was clipped by 2 bases and J by 3 bases; unmatched bases: 3. The CDR3 region has the DNA TGTGCCAGCAGCCAAACAGGGGGGGATGGAAACACCATATATTTT. Translating it yields CASSQTGGDGNTIYF.

This chain connects TRBV28 to TRBJ1-1, with D possibly TRBD1 on 6 matching bases. This CDR3 spans 14 amino acids. V shed 8 bases and J shed 1 base, with 14 bases lying between them. Germline V CDR1 and CDR2: MDHEN, SYDVKM. CDR3 nucleotide sequence: TGTGCCAGCGGGGCAGGGGTTAGGAACACTGAAGCTTTCTTT. It is translated as CASGAGVRNTEAFF.

This chain joins TRBV6-1 and TRBJ2-7; D may be TRBD1 or TRBD2 (6 bases each). This CDR3 is built from 14 residues. V shed 9 bases and J shed 6 bases, with 21 bases lying between them. From germline, CDR1 is MNHNS and CDR2 SASEGT. As DNA, the CDR3 is TGTGCCAGTCGGCCTCCGGGGGCTAGTGCCGAGCAGTACTTC. Its protein product is CASRPPGASAEQYF.